What follows are 28 T cell receptor beta chains derived from one specimen sequenced in a study of T cells in Graves' hyperthyroidism and ophthalmopathy. Amplified TCR beta CDR3 regions derived from RNA transcripts. The TCR CDR3 was amplified in a first-round RT-PCR using the HTBI primer set. In TCRdb, the multiplex PCR reads were re-called with MiXCR into one record per CDR3 protein. This sample has some 560,000 distinct CDR3 sequences, with around a sixth found just once. Material for sequencing was blood. The receptor set was obtained from a woman between 25 and 40 years old with Graves' hyperthyroidism.

This clonotype was counted only a few times. This rearrangement joins TRBV2 to TRBJ2-7; D perhaps matches TRBD1 (6 bases). V gave up 0 bases and J gave up 6 bases, with 18 bases separating them. The CDR3 runs to 16 residues. Germline CDR1 and CDR2: SNHLY and FYNNEI. Written as DNA, the CDR3 is TGTGCCAGCAGTGAAGCGCTCGGCAGTTTGGGGGCCGAGCAGTACTTC. Residues: CASSEALGSLGAEQYF.

This clonotype was seen repeatedly, ten times or more. V and J are TRBV6-2 or TRBV6-3 and TRBJ2-3, with 8 positions matching TRBD2. The CDR3 spans 16 residues. V lost 5 bases and J lost 5; bases outside the gene matches: 12. Germline V gene sequence: CDR1 MNHEY, CDR2 SVGEGT. Here the CDR3 reads CASSPGLALYQDTQYF. The CDR3 nucleotides read TGTGCCAGCAGTCCTGGACTAGCTCTTTATCAAGATACGCAGTATTTT.

CDR3 DNA: TGTGCCAGCAGTTTAATCCAAGTGTGGGGGAGCTCCTACAATGAGCAGTTCTTC. It encodes CASSLIQVWGSSYNEQFF. This chain joins TRBV12-3 or TRBV12-4 and TRBJ2-1, with D tentatively TRBD1 or TRBD2 (5 bases each). V was shortened by 2 bases and J by 0 bases, with 17 bases between the two germline ends. This CDR3 has 18 amino acids.

Ten or more counts support this clonotype. V and J are TRBV7-2 and TRBJ2-2, with 7 bases aligning to TRBD1. The CDR3 runs 14 residues. V shed 2 bases, J shed 6 bases, and the junction held 3 bases outside the gene matches. Germline V lookup: CDR1 SGHTA, CDR2 FQGNSA. The CDR3 sequence is CASSLNRGAGELFF. CDR3 sequence (DNA): TGTGCCAGCAGCTTAAACAGGGGAGCCGGGGAGCTGTTTTTT.

This clonotype was detected many times. V usage is TRBV29-1 and J usage is TRBJ1-1, with D unclear. The CDR3 loop spans 13 amino acids. Germline CDR1 and CDR2: SQVTM and ANQGSEA. The germline V and J ends were trimmed by 7 bases and 10 bases, with 22 bases remaining between them. The CDR3 protein is CSGQPSSGLGAFF. The CDR3 nucleotides read TGCAGCGGCCAGCCCAGCAGCGGGCTTGGAGCTTTCTTT.

This clonotype came up a few times. The chain carries TRBV12-5 and TRBJ2-1; D not resolved. CDR1 and CDR2 (germline): LGHNT, FRNRAP. V was cut by 4 bases and J by 5 bases, with 6 bases left in between. The CDR3 extends over 12 amino acids. CDR3 sequence (DNA): TGTGCTAGTGGTTCCGTAAACAATGAGCAGTTCTTC. It translates to CASGSVNNEQFF.

This clonotype was seen repeatedly, ten times or more. V is TRBV3-1 and J is TRBJ1-1; 7 nucleotides align to TRBD1. CDR1 is LGHDT, CDR2 YNNKEL, per germline (reference sequence). V shed 5 bases and J 0 bases; nucleotides not matched to a gene: 3. The CDR3 consists of 14 residues. This CDR3 is CASSVGTVNTEAFF. The DNA of the CDR3 is TGTGCCAGCAGCGTCGGGACAGTGAACACTGAAGCTTTCTTT.

The sample holds many counts of this clonotype. The chain combines TRBV6-1 with TRBJ2-1; 7 bases line up with TRBD2. Germline values: CDR1 MNHNS, CDR2 SASEGT. The CDR3 has 16 amino acids. Trimming took 5 bases from V and 2 from J; bases not matched to a gene: 9. This CDR3 reads CASSFGAGETYNEQFF. The CDR3 DNA is TGTGCCAGCAGTTTTGGGGCGGGAGAGACCTACAATGAGCAGTTCTTC.

This clonotype occurred a few times. The V and J genes are TRBV6-1 and TRBJ2-3; D gene uncertain. The germline V gene encodes CDR1 MNHNS and CDR2 SASEGT. Trimming cost V 5 bases and J 2 bases, with 11 bases left between them. This CDR3 has 14 residues. CDR3 sequence reads: CASSFEQATDTQYF. The DNA of the CDR3 is TGTGCCAGCAGTTTCGAGCAAGCCACAGATACGCAGTATTTT.

The rearrangement joins TRBV27 to TRBJ1-6; the D gene is possibly TRBD1 (5 bases). Germline V gene lookup returns CDR1 MNHEY and CDR2 SMNVEV (reference sequence). The CDR3 spans 15 residues. The V and J ends lost 3 bases and 6 bases respectively, with 12 bases between them. Here the CDR3 DNA reads TGTGCCAGCAGTTTCCAACCTGGGGCTAATTCACCCCTCCACTTT. Translation gives CASSFQPGANSPLHF.

This clonotype was seen a handful of times. This chain links TRBV19 with TRBJ2-1; the D is unclear. V lost 3 bases and J lost 5, with 11 bases in between. CDR1 is LNHDA and CDR2 is SQIVND in the germline V gene (reference sequence). The CDR3 runs 14 residues. The CDR3 spells CASSIGLDNNEQFF. The CDR3 DNA follows: TGTGCCAGTAGTATCGGCCTTGACAACAATGAGCAGTTCTTC.

This clonotype was counted between two and nine times. The rearrangement joins TRBV7-9 to TRBJ1-5; a possible D gene is TRBD1 (6 bases). Germline CDR1 and CDR2: SEHNR and FQNEAQ (reference sequence). This CDR3 contains 12 residues. Trimming pared 11 bases from V and 5 bases from J, leaving 13 bases between. Here the CDR3 DNA reads TGTGCCGCACAGGGAAGAGATCAGCCCCAGCATTTT. Protein sequence: CAAQGRDQPQHF.

The chain has TRBV29-1 and TRBJ2-1, with 7 bases fitting TRBD2. The ends lost 6 bases at V and 6 bases at J; junction bases unmatched: 14. CDR1 is SQVTM, CDR2 ANQGSEA, per germline. The length of the CDR3 is 15 residues. CDR3 amino acids: CSVRNWGEGLNEQFF. The CDR3 coding sequence is TGCAGCGTCAGAAATTGGGGGGAGGGCCTCAATGAGCAGTTCTTC.

This clonotype showed up many times. The chain employs TRBV30 and TRBJ2-5, with TRBD1 matching over 7 bases. Looked up from germline, CDR1 is GTSNPN and CDR2 is SVGIG (reference sequence). Trimming removed 1 base from V and 8 bases from J; junction bases left unmatched: 4. CDR3 length: 12 amino acids. Here the CDR3 DNA reads TGTGCCTGGAGTGGGGACAGTCAAACCCAGTACTTC. It specifies CAWSGDSQTQYF.

This clonotype was counted at least ten times. This rearrangement joins TRBV9 to TRBJ2-1; possible D gene TRBD2, 5 bases. Trimming cost V 1 base and J 3 bases, with 11 bases left between them. The germline CDR1 and CDR2 sequences are SGDLS and YYNGEE. The length of the CDR3 is 15 residues. CDR3 amino acids: CASSVNSADYNEQFF. Written as DNA, the CDR3 is TGTGCCAGCAGCGTAAATAGCGCGGACTACAATGAGCAGTTCTTC.

This clonotype showed up just a few times. The chain carries TRBV3-1 and TRBJ2-1; D might be TRBD2 (6 bases). The germline V gene encodes CDR1 LGHDT and CDR2 YNNKEL (reference sequence). The CDR3 spans 16 residues. V lost 1 base, J lost 0 bases, and 10 bases lay in between. CDR3 residues: CASSQVADSSYNEQFF. As DNA, the CDR3 is TGTGCCAGCAGCCAAGTAGCGGATAGCTCCTACAATGAGCAGTTCTTC.

This clonotype was seen at least ten times. The rearrangement links TRBV7-3 to TRBJ2-6; 8 bases map to TRBD1. Per germline, CDR1 SGHTA and CDR2 FQGTGA. CDR3 size: 18 residues. Trimming cost V 5 bases and J 0 bases; bases outside gene matches: 9. The CDR3 here is CASSPMAGGVSGANVLTF. For the CDR3, the DNA is TGTGCCAGCAGCCCGATGGCAGGGGGCGTCTCTGGGGCCAACGTCCTGACTTTC.

This clonotype was seen many times. This chain connects TRBV20-1 to TRBJ1-5; no definite D call. Germline lookup yields CDR1 DFQATT and CDR2 SNEGSKA (reference sequence). The CDR3 runs 13 residues. The CDR3 nucleotides read TGCAAATTTAAGCACGGGGAGACGTGGCCCCAGCATTTT. Translated: CKFKHGETWPQHF.

The CDR3 loop is CASIPSGTANTGELFF. The CDR3 DNA is TGTGCCAGCATCCCCTCCGGGACAGCGAACACCGGGGAGCTGTTTTTT. V usage is TRBV11-2 and J usage is TRBJ2-2; 7 bases are shared with TRBD1. Germline lookup yields CDR1 SGHAT and CDR2 FQNNGV. The junction had 8 bases not matched to a gene; V was cut back by 7 bases and J by 0 bases. There are 16 residues in the CDR3.

The V gene is TRBV15, the J gene TRBJ2-1; 7 nucleotides match TRBD2. V shed 2 bases, J shed 2 bases, and the junction held 0 bases outside the gene matches. The germline CDR1 and CDR2 sequences are LNHNV and YYDKDF (reference sequence). The length of the CDR3 is 14 residues. The CDR3 nucleotides are TGTGCCACCAGCAGACTAGCGGCCTACAATGAGCAGTTCTTC. It yields the protein CATSRLAAYNEQFF. The whole variable domain, filled in from reference TRBV15 and TRBJ2-1, reads DAMVIQNPRYQVTQFGKPVTLSCSQTLNHNVMYWYQQKSSQAPKLLFHYYDKDFNNEADTPDNFQSRRPNTSFCFLDIRSPGLGDTAMYLCATSRLAAYNEQFFGPGTRLTVL.

CDR3 sequence: CASSYSGRGHFSGANVLTF. The CDR3 DNA reads as TGTGCCAGCAGTTACTCGGGCAGGGGGCACTTCTCTGGGGCCAACGTCCTGACTTTC. V gene TRBV6-5 combines with J gene TRBJ2-6; the match to TRBD1 covers 8 bases. V lost 0 bases to trimming and J lost 0 bases; unmatched junction nucleotides: 7. This CDR3 region has 19 residues. In germline, CDR1 is MNHEY, CDR2 SVGAGI.

This clonotype was seen a handful of times. The genes are TRBV29-1 and TRBJ1-2; no firm D call. The germline V gene encodes CDR1 SQVTM and CDR2 ANQGSEA. The V end was cut by 4 bases, the J end by 5 bases, with 11 bases between. The CDR3 runs to 12 residues. The CDR3 DNA reads as TGCAGCGTTGCCCTCATGATGTATGGCTACACCTTC. Residues: CSVALMMYGYTF.

Turning to this clonotype: A much larger clone differs by one base, so this may be a read error. The chain combines TRBV5-1 with TRBJ2-7, with TRBD2 matching 10 bases. The CDR3 length is 14 residues. The germline gives CDR1 SGHRS, CDR2 YFSETQ. The CDR3 region is CASSSRTSGYEQHF. CDR3 nucleotides: TGCGCCAGCAGCTCCCGGACTAGCGGCTACGAGCAGCACTTC. Using reference TRBV5-1 and TRBJ2-7 for the parts outside the CDR3, the full variable domain is KAGVTQTPRYLIKTRGQQVTLSCSPISGHRSVSWYQQTPGQGLQFLFEYFSETQRNKGNFPGRFSGRQFSNSRSEMNVSTLELGDSALYLCASSSRTSGYEQHFGPGTRLTVT.

The chain combines TRBV2 with TRBJ2-6; a possible D gene is TRBD2 (5 bases). Germline CDR1 SNHLY, CDR2 FYNNEI. Trimming took off 8 bases at V and 0 bases at J, with 14 bases between the two ends. The CDR3 extends over 16 amino acids. CDR3 loop: CASRLSAGSGANVLTF. As DNA, the CDR3 is TGTGCCAGCCGACTAAGCGCGGGCTCTGGGGCCAACGTCCTGACTTTC.

This clonotype has a count of ten or more. V is TRBV20-1 and J is TRBJ1-1; tentative D call: TRBD1 (5 bases). Trimming took 4 bases from V and 4 from J, leaving 10 bases between them. Germline CDR1 reads DFQATT; CDR2 reads SNEGSKA (reference sequence). CDR3 length: 12 amino acids. CDR3 DNA sequence: TGCAGTGCTAACTCAGGGAGCACTGAAGCTTTCTTT. Translation gives CSANSGSTEAFF.

The V and J genes are TRBV29-1 and TRBJ2-7; no clear D gene. The V and J ends lost 1 base and 2 bases respectively, with 12 bases between them. The CDR3 covers 14 residues. The germline V gene has CDR1 SQVTM and CDR2 ANQGSEA. CDR3 sequence: CSVEAHSPAYEQYF. The CDR3 coding sequence is TGCAGCGTTGAAGCGCACAGTCCAGCCTACGAGCAGTACTTC.

This clonotype was counted many times. The chain employs TRBV7-2 and TRBJ2-1; D uncertain. Germline assignment: CDR1 SGHTA and CDR2 FQGNSA. The CDR3 has 15 amino acids. Trimming removed 3 bases at V and 5 bases at J, with 14 bases between. CDR3 DNA sequence: TGTGCCAGCAGCTTCCCGGCCCCCCGGAACAATGAGCAGTTCTTC. The encoded protein is CASSFPAPRNNEQFF.

In this sample, this clonotype turned up many times. V and J are TRBV28 and TRBJ1-5, with TRBD1 identical over 7 bases. The germline CDR1 and CDR2 sequences are MDHEN and SYDVKM. V was pared by 7 bases and J by 6 bases, with 3 bases of the junction left unmatched. The CDR3 is 12 residues long. CDR3: CASKQGFQPQHF. The CDR3 nucleotides read TGTGCCAGCAAACAGGGGTTTCAGCCCCAGCATTTT.